This is a list of T cell receptor beta chains from one sample in a study of OX40 agonist ivuxolimab in advanced cancers. Method: immunoSEQ multiplex PCR; TCRdb's copy keeps in-frame clones and lacks some. The sample carries around 40,000 clones, 70% to 90% recorded once. The sequencing used CD4+ or CD8+ T cells sorted from blood, collected in a trial of the OX40 agonist ivuxolimab. These receptor sequences come from an adult with an advanced solid tumor such as melanoma, head and neck, liver or kidney cancer. Each CDR3 is given with its conserved first and last residue. D genes are given only for firm matches. Clone sizes are given selectively: once, few, many, or a class where the clone is expanded.

j_gene | v_gene | abundance | d_gene | CDR3nt | CDR3aa
TRBJ1-1 | TRBV7-6 | - | - | TGTGCCAGCAGCTTATCCACCGTTGATAGGACTGAAGCTTTCTTT | CASSLSTVDRTEAFF
TRBJ2-3 | TRBV11-2 | - | - | TGTGCCAGCACCCCGCCGACAGATACGCAGTATTTT | CASTPPTDTQYF
TRBJ1-5 | TRBV2 | - | - | TGTGCCAGCGGGCCGTACGGATCCAGCAATCAGCCCCAGCATTTT | CASGPYGSSNQPQHF
TRBJ2-7 | TRBV4-1 | - | - | TGCGCCAGCAGCCCCGACAGGGAGGTTCGTGCCGAGCAGTACTTC | CASSPDREVRAEQYF
TRBJ2-7 | TRBV6-1 | - | - | TGTGCCAGCAGGAGGAGCTACGAGCAGTACTTC | CASRRSYEQYF
TRBJ1-2 | TRBV11-2 | - | - | TGTGCCAGCAGCTTAGGGCCTCTGGGCAGGGACTATGGCTACACCTTC | CASSLGPLGRDYGYTF
TRBJ2-1 | TRBV5-1 | once | TRBD2 | TGCGCCAGCAGCTCGGGACTAGCTGGAAATGAGCAGTTCTTC | CASSSGLAGNEQFF
TRBJ2-3 | TRBV29-1 | - | TRBD2 | TGCAGCGGCCAGGGAGGGGAGTGGGTGCGAGAGGGCACAGATACGCAGTATTTT | CSGQGGEWVREGTDTQYF
TRBJ1-1 | TRBV4-2 | few | - | TGTGCCAGCAGCCACCCCCTAACGACTGAAGCTTTCTTT | CASSHPLTTEAFF
TRBJ1-1 | TRBV5-1 | - | TRBD1 | TGCGCCAGCAGCTCGGGACAGGGAGGGACTGAAGCTTTCTTT | CASSSGQGGTEAFF